Listed below are T cell receptor beta chains from one sample, sequenced in a study of blood T cell repertoires in COVID-19. Libraries were prepared by immunoSEQ multiplex PCR; TCRdb keeps only in-frame clonotypes and omits some of them. The data contain roughly 520,000 clones, roughly 90% of them seen just once; the ten biggest clones take up 1.5% to 2%. Sample: PBMCs or T cells enriched from blood (not recorded which). These receptors came from a woman aged 35 to 49 who had recovered from COVID-19. CDR3s include the opening cysteine and the closing phenylalanine or tryptophan. Each record gives: J gene, V gene, D gene, CDR3 length, clone size, CDR3 protein, CDR3 DNA. A D gene is named only where the DNA matches it firmly. Clone size is not always given. Where it is, it says once, few, many or a class for expanded clones.

TRBJ1-5	TRBV3-1/TRBV3-2	TRBD1	15	NA	CASSSGGRSNQPQHF	TGTGCCAGCAGCTCAGGGGGCAGAAGCAATCAGCCCCAGCATTTT
TRBJ1-1	TRBV19	NA	13	once	CASSLDSFTEAFF	TGTGCCAGTAGTTTAGACAGTTTTACTGAAGCTTTCTTT
TRBJ2-5	TRBV11-3	NA	15	once	CASSQGSGRGETQYF	TGTGCCAGCAGCCAGGGGTCGGGTCGCGGGGAGACCCAGTACTTC
TRBJ2-1	TRBV29-1	TRBD1	12	NA	CSARTGDNEQFF	TGCAGCGCCAGGACAGGGGACAATGAGCAGTTCTTC
TRBJ2-3	TRBV7-2	NA	15	NA	CASSLGGLHGDTQYF	TGTGCCAGCAGCCTGGGGGGACTCCACGGGGATACGCAGTATTTT
TRBJ2-7	TRBV2	TRBD2	15	NA	CASSEGLAGVGEQYF	TGTGCCAGCAGTGAAGGACTAGCGGGAGTGGGAGAGCAGTACTTC
TRBJ2-1	TRBV21-1	NA	17	NA	CASSPRLRTEENAGQFF	TGTGCCAGCAGCCCCCGGCTCCGGACAGAGGAGAATGCGGGGCAGTTCTTC
TRBJ2-1	TRBV4-3	TRBD2	18	once	CASSQGPDSGSSYNEQFF	TGCGCCAGCAGCCAAGGTCCTGATAGCGGGAGCTCCTACAATGAGCAGTTCTTC
TRBJ2-5	TRBV4-1	NA	14	NA	CASSGTGKGETQYF	TGCGCCAGCAGCGGTACAGGGAAGGGAGAGACCCAGTACTTC
TRBJ2-1	TRBV5-1	NA	15	NA	CASSVWDSGMNEQFF	TGCGCCAGCAGCGTCTGGGACTCAGGAATGAATGAGCAGTTCTTC
TRBJ1-2	TRBV24-1	TRBD1	14	NA	CATSDGDRGYGYTF	TGTGCCACCAGTGATGGGGACAGGGGCTATGGCTACACCTTC
TRBJ1-2	TRBV5-6	NA	15	NA	CASSLLVSGIYGYTF	TGTGCCAGCAGCTTGTTGGTCTCGGGTATATATGGCTACACCTTC
TRBJ2-1	TRBV3-1/TRBV3-2	NA	15	NA	CASSQWDSRLDEQFF	TGTGCCAGCAGCCAATGGGACTCCCGTCTCGATGAGCAGTTCTTC
TRBJ2-1	TRBV11-1	TRBD2	15	NA	CASNPLAGLANEQFF	TGTGCCAGCAACCCACTAGCGGGATTAGCCAATGAGCAGTTCTTC
TRBJ2-3	TRBV7-9	TRBD2	16	NA	CASSFGGADFTDTQYF	TGTGCCAGCAGCTTCGGGGGGGCCGATTTCACAGATACGCAGTATTTT
TRBJ2-1	TRBV6-5	NA	15	NA	CASSYDGSRYNEQFF	TGTGCCAGCAGTTACGATGGGAGCAGGTACAATGAGCAGTTCTTC
TRBJ1-1	TRBV10-3	NA	14	once	CAISERGVNTEAFF	TGTGCCATCAGTGAGCGGGGTGTGAACACTGAAGCTTTCTTT
TRBJ1-6	TRBV6-2/TRBV6-3	NA	15	NA	CASSSRGGRSSPLHF	TGTGCCAGCAGTTCCCGTGGGGGCAGGAGCTCACCCCTCCACTTT
TRBJ1-1	TRBV29-1	NA	13	NA	CSVELKMNTEAFF	TGCAGCGTTGAATTAAAAATGAACACTGAAGCTTTCTTT
TRBJ2-1	TRBV6-5	TRBD2	15	NA	CASSTGTSGRNEQFF	TGTGCCAGCAGTACCGGGACTAGCGGGAGGAATGAGCAGTTCTTC
TRBJ2-3	TRBV5-4	NA	15	NA	CASSLGSIFTDTQYF	TGTGCCAGCAGCTTGGGCAGTATTTTCACAGATACGCAGTATTTT
TRBJ2-5	TRBV19	TRBD2	16	NA	CASSIRLAGEGETQYF	TGTGCCAGTAGTATTCGGCTAGCGGGAGAGGGGGAGACCCAGTACTTC
TRBJ1-2	TRBV7-9	NA	15	NA	CASSLQGRRSYGYTF	TGTGCCAGCAGCCTACAGGGTAGGAGAAGTTATGGCTACACCTTC
TRBJ1-4	TRBV29-1	TRBD1	13	NA	CSVEEQGGEKLFF	TGCAGCGTTGAAGAACAGGGGGGCGAAAAACTGTTTTTT
TRBJ1-5	TRBV7-7	TRBD1	16	NA	CASSPGQDGTNQPQHF	TGTGCCAGCAGCCCCGGACAGGATGGTACCAATCAGCCCCAGCATTTT
TRBJ2-2	TRBV6-2/TRBV6-3	NA	13	NA	CASSSAVTGELFF	TGTGCCAGCAGTTCGGCGGTTACCGGGGAGCTGTTTTTT
TRBJ1-1	TRBV27	NA	16	NA	CASSLSTARGNTEAFF	TGTGCCAGCAGTTTATCGACGGCCAGGGGCAACACTGAAGCTTTCTTT
TRBJ1-2	TRBV19	NA	12	NA	CASLHGQNGYTF	TGTGCCAGCCTACATGGACAGAATGGCTACACCTTC
TRBJ1-1	TRBV18	TRBD1	14	NA	CASSQGTANTEAFF	TGTGCCAGCTCACAGGGGACAGCGAACACTGAAGCTTTCTTT
TRBJ1-5	TRBV6-2/TRBV6-3	NA	15	once	CASSYSVLDGQPQHF	TGTGCCAGCAGTTACTCCGTTCTAGATGGGCAGCCCCAGCATTTT
TRBJ1-2	TRBV14	TRBD1	13	NA	CASARDRTYGYTF	TGTGCCAGCGCGAGGGACAGGACTTATGGCTACACCTTC
TRBJ2-2	TRBV18	NA	15	once	CASSRRTANTGELFF	TGTGCCAGCTCACGGCGGACAGCGAACACCGGGGAGCTGTTTTTT
TRBJ1-4	TRBV7-9	NA	15	NA	CASSSTAGTNEKLFF	TGTGCCAGCAGCTCCACTGCAGGGACTAATGAAAAACTGTTTTTT
TRBJ2-7	TRBV7-2	NA	15	NA	CASSLEYREGYEQYF	TGTGCCAGCAGCTTAGAGTACAGGGAGGGCTACGAGCAGTACTTC
TRBJ1-1	TRBV7-2	NA	14	NA	CASSFAGDPTEAFF	TGTGCCAGCAGCTTCGCAGGGGATCCCACTGAAGCTTTCTTT
TRBJ2-5	TRBV19	NA	14	NA	CASRPLTEGETQYF	TGTGCCAGTAGGCCCTTGACAGAAGGCGAGACCCAGTACTTC
TRBJ1-1	TRBV9	NA	12	NA	CASSGSGSEAFF	TGTGCCAGCAGCGGATCAGGCTCTGAAGCTTTCTTT
TRBJ1-1	TRBV19	NA	18	NA	CASSIGGREVLLNTEAFF	TGTGCCAGTAGTATAGGGGGGCGAGAGGTTTTGCTGAACACTGAAGCTTTCTTT
TRBJ1-1	TRBV11-3	TRBD1	13	NA	CASSRTGGTEAFF	TGTGCCAGCAGCCGGACAGGGGGAACTGAAGCTTTCTTT
TRBJ2-1	TRBV18	NA	13	NA	CASSAGHNNEQFF	TGTGCCAGCTCGGCGGGTCACAACAATGAGCAGTTCTTC
TRBJ1-2	TRBV29-1	NA	13	NA	CSVTVDRYLGYTF	TGCAGCGTAACCGTGGACAGATACCTCGGCTACACCTTC